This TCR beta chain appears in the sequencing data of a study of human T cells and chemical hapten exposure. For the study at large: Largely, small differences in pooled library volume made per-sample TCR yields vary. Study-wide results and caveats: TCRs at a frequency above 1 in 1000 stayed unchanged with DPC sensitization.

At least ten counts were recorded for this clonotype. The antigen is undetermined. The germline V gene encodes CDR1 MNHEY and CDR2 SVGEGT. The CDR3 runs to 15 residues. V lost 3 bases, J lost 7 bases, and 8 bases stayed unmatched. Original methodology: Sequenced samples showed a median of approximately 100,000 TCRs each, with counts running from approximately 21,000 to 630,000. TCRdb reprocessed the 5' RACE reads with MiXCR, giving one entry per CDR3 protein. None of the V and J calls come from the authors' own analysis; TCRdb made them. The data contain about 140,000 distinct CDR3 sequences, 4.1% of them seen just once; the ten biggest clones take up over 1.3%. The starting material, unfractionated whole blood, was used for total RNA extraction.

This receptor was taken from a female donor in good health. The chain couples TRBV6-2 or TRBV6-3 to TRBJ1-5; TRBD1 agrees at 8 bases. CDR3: CASSYWTGLRQPQHF. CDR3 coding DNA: TGTGCCAGCAGTTATTGGACAGGGCTTCGACAGCCCCAGCATTTT.